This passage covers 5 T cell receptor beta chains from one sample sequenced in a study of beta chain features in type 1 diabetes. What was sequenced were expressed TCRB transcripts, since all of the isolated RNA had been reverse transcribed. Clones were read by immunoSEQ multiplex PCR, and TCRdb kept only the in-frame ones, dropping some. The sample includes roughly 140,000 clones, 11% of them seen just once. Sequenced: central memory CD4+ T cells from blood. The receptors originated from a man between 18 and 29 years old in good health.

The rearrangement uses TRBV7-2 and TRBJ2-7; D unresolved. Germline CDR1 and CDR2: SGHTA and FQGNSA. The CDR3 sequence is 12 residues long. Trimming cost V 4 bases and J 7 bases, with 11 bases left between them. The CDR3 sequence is CASSSLLGEQYF. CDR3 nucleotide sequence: TGTGCCAGCAGCTCCCTTTTGGGGGAGCAGTACTTC.

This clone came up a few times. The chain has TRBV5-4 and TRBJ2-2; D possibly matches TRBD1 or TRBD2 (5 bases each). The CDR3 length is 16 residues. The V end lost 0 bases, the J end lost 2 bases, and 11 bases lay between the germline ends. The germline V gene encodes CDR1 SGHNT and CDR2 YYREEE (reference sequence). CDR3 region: CASSLGGTRNTGELFF. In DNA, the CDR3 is TGTGCCAGCAGCTTGGGAGGGACCCGAAACACCGGGGAGCTGTTTTTT.

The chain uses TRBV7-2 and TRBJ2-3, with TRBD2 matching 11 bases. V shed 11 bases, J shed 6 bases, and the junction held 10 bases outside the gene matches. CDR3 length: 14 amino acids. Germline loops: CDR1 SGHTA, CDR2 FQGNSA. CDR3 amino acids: CAGVSGRAGDTQYF. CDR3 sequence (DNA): TGTGCCGGAGTTAGCGGGAGGGCGGGGGATACGCAGTATTTT.

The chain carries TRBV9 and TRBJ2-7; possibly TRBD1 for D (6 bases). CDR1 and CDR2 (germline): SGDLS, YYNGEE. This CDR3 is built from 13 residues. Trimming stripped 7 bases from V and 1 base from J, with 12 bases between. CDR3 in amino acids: CASGGHRSYEQYF. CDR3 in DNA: TGTGCCAGCGGGGGACACCGATCCTACGAGCAGTACTTC.

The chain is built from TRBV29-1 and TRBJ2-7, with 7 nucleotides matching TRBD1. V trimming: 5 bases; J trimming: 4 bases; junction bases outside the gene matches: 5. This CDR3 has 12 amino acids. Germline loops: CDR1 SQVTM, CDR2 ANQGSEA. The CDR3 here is CSVSQTGYEQYF. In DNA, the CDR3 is TGCAGCGTTTCCCAGACAGGGTACGAGCAGTACTTC.